These 5 T cell receptor beta chains came from one sample sequenced in a study of OX40 agonist ivuxolimab in advanced cancers. The table came from immunoSEQ multiplex PCR; TCRdb's copy has only in-frame clones and leaves some out. The table records some 75,000 clones, 70% to 90% of them present only once. The starting material was CD4+ or CD8+ T cells sorted from blood, obtained in a trial of the OX40 agonist ivuxolimab. These receptors all come from an adult with an advanced solid tumor such as melanoma, head and neck, liver or kidney cancer.

The chain joins TRBV19 to TRBJ2-3, with a tentative D call TRBD2 (5 bases). Germline V CDR1 and CDR2: LNHDA, SQIVND (reference sequence). CDR3 length: 14 amino acids. V lost 1 base and J lost 0, with 5 bases in between. CDR3 in amino acids: CASSIAGSTDTQYF. CDR3 coding DNA: TGTGCCAGTAGTATAGCGGGGAGCACAGATACGCAGTATTTT.

The CDR3 sequence: CASSPSPGAEQYF. The DNA of the CDR3 is TGTGCCAGCAGCCCATCCCCAGGGGCCGAGCAGTACTTC. This chain uses TRBV7-7 with TRBJ2-7, with a tentative D call TRBD1 (6 bases). The germline V gene has CDR1 SSHAT and CDR2 FNYEAQ (reference sequence). Trimming took off 5 bases at V and 6 bases at J, with 14 bases between the two ends. CDR3 length: 13 amino acids. Full variable domain (rest looked up from reference TRBV7-7 and TRBJ2-7): GAGVSQSPRYKVTKRGQDVTLRCDPISSHATLYWYQQALGQGPEFLTYFNYEAQPDKSGLPSDRFSAERPEGSISTLTIQRTEQRDSAMYRCASSPSPGAEQYFGPGTRLTVT.

The sample holds a few counts of this clone. This chain links TRBV7-3 with TRBJ2-4; perhaps TRBD2 as D (6 bases). Trimming took off 5 bases at V and 9 bases at J, with 14 bases between the two ends. This CDR3 region has 13 residues. Germline CDR1 reads SGHTA; CDR2 reads FQGTGA. CDR3 in amino acids: CASSPGGVGIQYF. The CDR3 nucleotides read TGTGCCAGCAGCCCTGGAGGGGTTGGCATTCAGTACTTC.

Only a few counts were recorded for this clone. The V gene is TRBV30, the J gene TRBJ1-1; TRBD1 matches 10 bases. The CDR3 is 15 amino acids. The J segment lost 2 bases and the V segment lost 6 bases, leaving 9 bases of the junction unmatched. Germline loops: CDR1 GTSNPN, CDR2 SVGIG (reference sequence). CDR3 in DNA: TGTGCCTGTGACAGGGGGCGGACTATAAACACTGAAGCTTTCTTT. Amino acids: CACDRGRTINTEAFF.

The chain couples TRBV15 to TRBJ1-2; 7 bases are shared with TRBD1. The CDR3 is 15 amino acids. Germline CDR1 is LNHNV and CDR2 is YYDKDF (reference sequence). V was pared by 8 bases and J by 4 bases, with 13 bases of the junction left unmatched. CDR3 protein: CATLHLPTGIYGYTF. The CDR3 DNA reads as TGTGCCACCTTACATCTACCGACAGGGATCTATGGCTACACCTTC.